These T cell receptor beta chains were read from a single sample in a study of cytomegalovirus exposure and HLA in healthy donors. The data were produced by immunoSEQ multiplex PCR, yet TCRdb's version contains in-frame clones alone and is incomplete. The sample records almost 75,000 clones, around four fifths being singletons. The sample consisted of PBMCs. The receptors shown here come from a man aged 25-45 years in good health and CMV-seronegative. Both conserved end residues are part of each CDR3. For some rows the clone size is stated as once, few or many, or as a class when expanded; others skip it.

CDR3aa: CASSFTQGGAGNQPQHF; j_gene: TRBJ1-5; abundance: .; len: 17; v_gene: TRBV5-4
CDR3aa: CASSLTGITNYGYTF; j_gene: TRBJ1-2; abundance: .; len: 15; v_gene: TRBV6-5
CDR3aa: CASSLGGGPSYNEQFF; j_gene: TRBJ2-1; abundance: .; len: 16; v_gene: TRBV7-9
CDR3aa: CASRPNPLGYTF; j_gene: TRBJ1-2; abundance: few; len: 12; v_gene: TRBV28
CDR3aa: CASSERTGGGNQPQHF; j_gene: TRBJ1-5; abundance: .; len: 16; v_gene: TRBV2
CDR3aa: CASGLTGVNTEAFF; j_gene: TRBJ1-1; abundance: .; len: 14; v_gene: TRBV12-5
CDR3aa: CSAEFRGNYGYTF; j_gene: TRBJ1-2; abundance: .; len: 13; v_gene: TRBV29-1
CDR3aa: CASSYGQGAEAFF; j_gene: TRBJ1-1; abundance: many; len: 13; v_gene: TRBV5-1
CDR3aa: CASSSLLDSWNQPQHF; j_gene: TRBJ1-5; abundance: once; len: 16; v_gene: TRBV6-5
CDR3aa: CASSVFGRAEGGYTF; j_gene: TRBJ1-2; abundance: .; len: 15; v_gene: TRBV28
CDR3aa: CASSPGTGSQETQYF; j_gene: TRBJ2-5; abundance: .; len: 15; v_gene: TRBV18
CDR3aa: CASSLRQGIDEQYF; j_gene: TRBJ2-7; abundance: medium-sized; len: 14; v_gene: TRBV28
CDR3aa: CASSYSSAGAETQYF; j_gene: TRBJ2-5; abundance: .; len: 15; v_gene: TRBV6-6
CDR3aa: CASGPYSSMNTEAFF; j_gene: TRBJ1-1; abundance: .; len: 15; v_gene: TRBV2
CDR3aa: CASSFRQGDEKLFF; j_gene: TRBJ1-4; abundance: .; len: 14; v_gene: TRBV6-5
CDR3aa: CASSIWSGGREKLFF; j_gene: TRBJ1-4; abundance: .; len: 15; v_gene: TRBV19
CDR3aa: CASSLGAGAKETQYF; j_gene: TRBJ2-5; abundance: .; len: 15; v_gene: TRBV5-1
CDR3aa: CASSLISQRGGELFF; j_gene: TRBJ2-2; abundance: .; len: 15; v_gene: TRBV7-3
CDR3aa: CASSQDLGTGDGYTF; j_gene: TRBJ1-2; abundance: .; len: 15; v_gene: TRBV4-2
CDR3aa: CASSTSLGLADSDTQYF; j_gene: TRBJ2-3; abundance: .; len: 17; v_gene: TRBV28
CDR3aa: CASRPMREYEQFF; j_gene: TRBJ2-1; abundance: .; len: 13; v_gene: TRBV7-9
CDR3aa: CASSITGTGDEQFF; j_gene: TRBJ2-1; abundance: .; len: 14; v_gene: TRBV6-1
CDR3aa: CASRPSGQGFYQPQHF; j_gene: TRBJ1-5; abundance: .; len: 16; v_gene: TRBV27
CDR3aa: CASSLGGLVASYEQYF; j_gene: TRBJ2-7; abundance: .; len: 16; v_gene: TRBV7-2
CDR3aa: CASSQDPGGYGETQYF; j_gene: TRBJ2-5; abundance: .; len: 16; v_gene: TRBV14
CDR3aa: CASSLGDRGFGGYTF; j_gene: TRBJ1-2; abundance: few; len: 15; v_gene: TRBV5-6
CDR3aa: CASSLDGAGTGGFQPQHF; j_gene: TRBJ1-5; abundance: .; len: 18; v_gene: TRBV11-2
CDR3aa: CASSQVETLETQYF; j_gene: TRBJ2-5; abundance: .; len: 14; v_gene: TRBV4-2
CDR3aa: CASSYGGGTEAFF; j_gene: TRBJ1-1; abundance: .; len: 13; v_gene: TRBV6-5
CDR3aa: CASNPGQGENEQFF; j_gene: TRBJ2-1; abundance: .; len: 14; v_gene: TRBV19
CDR3aa: CASSQVGQGTYSNQPQHF; j_gene: TRBJ1-5; abundance: .; len: 18; v_gene: TRBV4-2
CDR3aa: CASKFSGGAGYNEQFF; j_gene: TRBJ2-1; abundance: .; len: 16; v_gene: TRBV2
CDR3aa: CASSSTGRRSNQPQHF; j_gene: TRBJ1-5; abundance: .; len: 16; v_gene: TRBV5-6
CDR3aa: CASRGDWDSHYGYTF; j_gene: TRBJ1-2; abundance: .; len: 15; v_gene: TRBV27
CDR3aa: CASSESGGGGGPQHF; j_gene: TRBJ1-5; abundance: .; len: 15; v_gene: TRBV6-1
CDR3aa: CASSLGGGGYTF; j_gene: TRBJ1-2; abundance: .; len: 12; v_gene: TRBV7-8
CDR3aa: CASSSRGSGNTIYF; j_gene: TRBJ1-3; abundance: .; len: 14; v_gene: TRBV5-1
CDR3aa: CASSLYGSPNEKLFF; j_gene: TRBJ1-4; abundance: .; len: 15; v_gene: TRBV19
CDR3aa: CASSPQSRTVNSPLHF; j_gene: TRBJ1-6; abundance: .; len: 16; v_gene: TRBV4-1
CDR3aa: CASSVVQGNGDTQYF; j_gene: TRBJ2-3; abundance: .; len: 15; v_gene: TRBV9
CDR3aa: CASSLGPGQGGYGYTF; j_gene: TRBJ1-2; abundance: .; len: 16; v_gene: TRBV7-2
CDR3aa: CASGQAGANTGELFF; j_gene: TRBJ2-2; abundance: .; len: 15; v_gene: TRBV5-5
CDR3aa: CASSLIDRDYGYTF; j_gene: TRBJ1-2; abundance: once; len: 14; v_gene: TRBV28
CDR3aa: CSGEGQGNTEAFF; j_gene: TRBJ1-1; abundance: .; len: 13; v_gene: TRBV29-1
CDR3aa: CASSGYLGNQPQHF; j_gene: TRBJ1-5; abundance: .; len: 14; v_gene: TRBV27
CDR3aa: CASSLGTGLGTDTQYF; j_gene: TRBJ2-3; abundance: .; len: 16; v_gene: TRBV11-2
CDR3aa: CASSGRVPEWETQYF; j_gene: TRBJ2-5; abundance: .; len: 15; v_gene: TRBV2
CDR3aa: CASSTGTSGFYNEQFF; j_gene: TRBJ2-1; abundance: .; len: 16; v_gene: TRBV27
CDR3aa: CASSQDNAGEAEQFF; j_gene: TRBJ2-1; abundance: .; len: 15; v_gene: TRBV4-2
CDR3aa: CASSTLQGDAGELFF; j_gene: TRBJ2-2; abundance: .; len: 15; v_gene: TRBV7-9
CDR3aa: CASSHQITGQPEQYF; j_gene: TRBJ2-7; abundance: once; len: 15; v_gene: TRBV5-1